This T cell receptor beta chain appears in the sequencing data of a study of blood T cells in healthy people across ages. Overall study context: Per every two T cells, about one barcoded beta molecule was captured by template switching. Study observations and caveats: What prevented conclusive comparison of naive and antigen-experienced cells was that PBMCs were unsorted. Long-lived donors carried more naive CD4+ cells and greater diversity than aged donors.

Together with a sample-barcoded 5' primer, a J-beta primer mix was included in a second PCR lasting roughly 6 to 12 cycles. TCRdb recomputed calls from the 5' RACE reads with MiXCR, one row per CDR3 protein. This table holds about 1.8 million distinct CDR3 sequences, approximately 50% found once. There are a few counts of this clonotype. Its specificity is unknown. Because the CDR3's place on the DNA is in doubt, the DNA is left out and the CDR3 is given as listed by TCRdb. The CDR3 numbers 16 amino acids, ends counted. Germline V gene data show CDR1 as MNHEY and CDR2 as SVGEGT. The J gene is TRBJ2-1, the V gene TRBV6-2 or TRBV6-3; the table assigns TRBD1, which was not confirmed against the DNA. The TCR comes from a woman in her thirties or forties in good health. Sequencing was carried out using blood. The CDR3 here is CASSTSGQGAYNEQFF.